The 20 T cell receptor beta chains listed next were all sequenced from one sample in a study of PD-L1 blockade in urothelial cancer. The data were produced by immunoSEQ multiplex PCR, yet TCRdb's version contains in-frame clones alone and is incomplete. This repertoire shows 80,000 to 90,000 clones, about 83% found once; its top ten account for about 15%. The time point is: pretreatment peripheral blood. The sequencing used PBMCs, collected around atezolizumab (anti-PD-L1) treatment. These TCRs come from a man in his sixties with urothelial cancer.

The chain joins TRBV9 to TRBJ2-4; possibly TRBD2 for D (6 bases). CDR1 is SGDLS and CDR2 is YYNGEE in the germline V gene. CDR3 length equals 16 residues. V was shortened by 0 bases and J by 1 base, with 11 bases between the two germline ends. In DNA, the CDR3 is TGTGCCAGCAGCGTAGAGGAGGGACGGGCCAAAAACATTCAGTACTTC. Protein sequence: CASSVEEGRAKNIQYF.

The chain joins TRBV4-1 to TRBJ2-7, with TRBD1 as a possible D gene (6 bases). CDR1 MGHRA and CDR2 YSYEKL come from the germline V gene. This CDR3 has 17 amino acids. Trimming shortened V by 1 base and J by 5 bases, and 21 bases separated the two germline ends. Written as DNA, the CDR3 is TGCGCCAGCAGCCAAGTCGGGACCGGGACAAATAATGACGAGCAGTACTTC. Its translation is CASSQVGTGTNNDEQYF.

This clone was counted a single time. J is TRBJ1-1 and V is TRBV7-2; TRBD1 is a possible D gene (5 bases). Per the germline V gene, CDR1 is SGHTA and CDR2 is FQGNSA. Trimming took 4 bases from V and 5 from J, leaving 8 bases between them. The CDR3 spans 12 residues. CDR3 DNA: TGTGCCAGCAGCTGGGGGGGAACTGAAGCTTTCTTT. It yields the protein CASSWGGTEAFF.

The chain uses TRBV29-1 and TRBJ2-5; D uncertain. CDR1 is SQVTM and CDR2 is ANQGSEA in the germline V gene. Trimming shortened V by 2 bases and J by 3 bases, and 10 bases separated the two germline ends. This CDR3 is 13 amino acids long. For the CDR3, the DNA is TGCAGCGTTGAATGGCGGTTAAAAGAGACCCAGTACTTC. This codes for CSVEWRLKETQYF.

This sequence joins TRBV7-8 and TRBJ2-7, with D possibly being TRBD2 (5 bases). V lost 1 base to trimming and J lost 6 bases, with 13 bases between them. The germline V gene encodes CDR1 SGHVS and CDR2 FQNEAQ. The CDR3 runs 14 residues. The CDR3 loop reads CASSLGGRVSEQYF. The CDR3 bases are TGTGCCAGCAGCTTAGGAGGGAGAGTCAGCGAGCAGTACTTC.

The rearrangement joins TRBV29-1 to TRBJ2-1, with D perhaps TRBD1 (6 bases). Trimming shortened V by 8 bases and J by 10 bases, and 15 bases separated the two germline ends. Germline CDR1 is SQVTM and CDR2 is ANQGSEA. CDR3 length: 11 amino acids. The CDR3 nucleotides read TGCAGCATGGGACAATCTTGGGAGCAGTTCTTC. Translating it yields CSMGQSWEQFF.

The chain has TRBV13 and TRBJ2-1, with D unclear. Trimming took off 8 bases at V and 2 bases at J, with 7 bases between the two ends. This CDR3 spans 12 amino acids. Per the germline V gene, CDR1 is PRHDT and CDR2 is FYEKMQ (reference sequence). The CDR3 is CASGQTYNEQFF. The DNA of the CDR3 is TGTGCCAGCGGCCAAACCTACAATGAGCAGTTCTTC. The whole variable domain, filled in from reference TRBV13 and TRBJ2-1, reads AAGVIQSPRHLIKEKRETATLKCYPIPRHDTVYWYQQGPGQDPQFLISFYEKMQSDKGSIPDRFSAQQFSDYHSELNMSSLELGDSALYFCASGQTYNEQFFGPGTRLTVL.

The genes are TRBV30 and TRBJ1-3; D gene unclear. Trimming removed 1 base from V and 3 bases from J, with 10 bases in between. The germline V gene encodes CDR1 GTSNPN and CDR2 SVGIG (reference sequence). The CDR3 length is 14 residues. The CDR3, as DNA: TGTGCCTGGAGTGCCCGGGGTCTTGGAAACACCATATATTTT. It specifies CAWSARGLGNTIYF.

This chain uses TRBV5-1 with TRBJ2-1, with TRBD1 as a possible D gene (5 bases). There are 16 residues in the CDR3. Deletions cut 0 bases from V and 4 bases from J, with 14 bases between. Germline lookup yields CDR1 SGHRS and CDR2 YFSETQ. DNA of the CDR3: TGCGCCAGCAGCTTGGTCGGGCAGGGATCATACAATGAGCAGTTCTTC. Encoded protein: CASSLVGQGSYNEQFF. The full variable domain, with the rest looked up from reference TRBV5-1 and TRBJ2-1, is KAGVTQTPRYLIKTRGQQVTLSCSPISGHRSVSWYQQTPGQGLQFLFEYFSETQRNKGNFPGRFSGRQFSNSRSEMNVSTLELGDSALYLCASSLVGQGSYNEQFFGPGTRLTVL.

The J gene is TRBJ1-2, the V gene TRBV9, with 12 bases identical to TRBD1. Germline V gene lookup returns CDR1 SGDLS and CDR2 YYNGEE. V shed 6 bases, J shed 8 bases, and the junction held 5 bases outside the gene matches. CDR3 length: 13 residues. The CDR3: CASKGQGAEGYTF. The CDR3 DNA is TGTGCCAGCAAGGGACAGGGGGCCGAAGGCTACACCTTC.

V and J are TRBV5-1 and TRBJ2-7; no clear D. The germline V gene encodes CDR1 SGHRS and CDR2 YFSETQ. The length of the CDR3 is 14 residues. V dropped 4 bases and J dropped 6 bases, with 17 bases sitting between them. The CDR3 DNA follows: TGCGCCAGCAGCCCTCGAGGTCACCTTCTCGAGCAGTACTTC. Its protein is CASSPRGHLLEQYF.

The chain recombines TRBV19 with TRBJ2-3; TRBD1 is a possible D gene (6 bases). V was cut by 6 bases and J by 5 bases, with 18 bases left in between. Germline assignment: CDR1 LNHDA and CDR2 SQIVND (reference sequence). The CDR3 is made up of 15 amino acids. The CDR3 DNA reads as TGTGCCAGTAGGCCCGGGACACTGGGGATAGATACGCAGTATTTT. Translation: CASRPGTLGIDTQYF. The full variable domain, rest sourced from reference TRBV19 and TRBJ2-3, is DGGITQSPKYLFRKEGQNVTLSCEQNLNHDAMYWYRQDPGQGLRLIYYSQIVNDFQKGDIAEGYSVSREKKESFPLTVTSAQKNPTAFYLCASRPGTLGIDTQYFGPGTRLTVL.

This chain connects TRBV6-5 to TRBJ1-5, with 11 bases that match TRBD1. The CDR3 covers 15 residues. CDR1 and CDR2 from the germline V gene are MNHEY and SVGAGI. J was trimmed by 6 bases and V by 5 bases; bases with no gene match: 6. This chain's CDR3 is CASSPGQGAGQPQHF. The CDR3 DNA reads TGTGCCAGCAGTCCTGGACAGGGGGCCGGTCAGCCCCAGCATTTT.

With respect to this clone: At one of its ends the junction is not consistent with the germline gene, which may arise from a read error. Other nucleotide sequences in the sample specify the same CDR3. The chain carries TRBV18 and TRBJ1-2; TRBD1 might be the D (5 bases). The CDR3 is 14 residues long. Per the germline V gene, CDR1 is KGHSH and CDR2 is LQKENI. The CDR3 protein is CASSLETVNYGYTF. Here the CDR3 DNA reads TGTGCTAGCTCACTAGAGACAGTTAACTATGGCTACACCTTC.

This rearrangement joins TRBV5-1 to TRBJ2-3, with 16 bases aligning to TRBD2. Germline lookup yields CDR1 SGHRS and CDR2 YFSETQ. Trimming cost V 4 bases and J 3 bases; bases outside gene matches: 5. The CDR3 is 17 residues long. The CDR3 region is CASSRGTSGGGTDTQYF. CDR3 bases: TGCGCCAGCAGCCGCGGGACTAGCGGGGGGGGGACAGATACGCAGTATTTT.

The rearrangement uses TRBV7-9 and TRBJ1-5; D unresolved. The germline V gene encodes CDR1 SEHNR and CDR2 FQNEAQ (reference sequence). The length of the CDR3 is 13 residues. V was shortened by 4 bases and J by 7 bases, with 11 bases between the two germline ends. The CDR3 protein is CASSSQLGQPQHF. The CDR3 DNA follows: TGTGCCAGCAGCTCCCAACTAGGACAGCCCCAGCATTTT.

As DNA, the CDR3 is TGTGCCAGCAGCTTAAATCCGTCTAGCGGAAGTTTCTACAATGAGCAGTTCTTC. Its protein product is CASSLNPSSGSFYNEQFF. V is TRBV7-3 and J is TRBJ2-1; 7 nucleotides agree with TRBD2. Germline V gene data show CDR1 as SGHTA and CDR2 as FQGTGA. With V trimmed by 1 base and J by 3 bases, 12 bases remained unmatched. CDR3 size: 18 residues.

This clone was detected a few times. The gene calls are TRBV6-5 and TRBJ2-7, with a tentative D call TRBD1 (6 bases). V gave up 0 bases and J gave up 2 bases, with 8 bases separating them. Germline V gene lookup returns CDR1 MNHEY and CDR2 SVGAGI. This CDR3 region has 14 residues. The CDR3 nucleotides are TGTGCCAGCAGTTACTCCCAGGGGACCTACGAGCAGTACTTC. Protein: CASSYSQGTYEQYF.

The rearrangement joins TRBV30 to TRBJ1-1; D perhaps matches TRBD1 (5 bases). With 1 base removed from V and 2 bases from J, the gap between germline ends came to 8 bases. In germline, CDR1 is GTSNPN, CDR2 SVGIG (reference sequence). The CDR3 has 13 amino acids. Written as DNA, the CDR3 is TGTGCCTGGAGTGCCGGGGGAAACACTGAAGCTTTCTTT. Translated: CAWSAGGNTEAFF. The whole variable domain, filled in from reference TRBV30 and TRBJ1-1, reads SQTIHQWPATLVQPVGSPLSLECTVEGTSNPNLYWYRQAAGRGLQLLFYSVGIGQISSEVPQNLSASRPQDRQFILSSKKLLLSDSGFYLCAWSAGGNTEAFFGQGTRLTVV.

This clone was seen a few times. The chain recombines TRBV28 with TRBJ1-5; D remains ambiguous. Germline assignment: CDR1 MDHEN and CDR2 SYDVKM. The CDR3 runs to 16 residues. Trimming left V 5 bases short and J 0 bases short, with 14 bases between. For the CDR3, the DNA is TGTGCCAGCAGTCCGAAAGTTTACTATAGCAATCAGCCCCAGCATTTT. Translating gives CASSPKVYYSNQPQHF.